This T cell receptor (beta chain) was found in a study of control samples from healthy donors and cancer patients. This table comes from immunoSEQ multiplex PCR, and its TCRdb copy is limited to in-frame clones, with some not included. The sample holds tens of thousands of clones; about 80% are singletons and the top ten take about 14%. V was cut by 3 bases and J by 3 bases, with 14 bases left in between. Germline V CDR1 and CDR2: SGHAT, FQNNGV. This CDR3 has 15 residues. The sequencing input was blood. The receptor was isolated from a man aged 50 or older in good health. This chain joins TRBV11-2 and TRBJ1-1, with a possible D match to TRBD1 (6 bases). The CDR3 sequence: CASSLSAGADTEAFF. In DNA form, the CDR3 reads TGTGCCAGCAGCTTGTCGGCAGGGGCGGACACTGAAGCTTTCTTT. Full variable domain (rest looked up from reference TRBV11-2 and TRBJ1-1): EAGVAQSPRYKIIEKRQSVAFWCNPISGHATLYWYQQILGQGPKLLIQFQNNGVVDDSQLPKDRFSAERLKGVDSTLKIQPAKLEDSAVYLCASSLSAGADTEAFFGQGTRLTVV.